This T cell receptor beta chain is drawn from a study of naive and memory T cell subsets. An oligonucleotide containing a UMI was ligated to the 3' end of TCR cDNA. From germline, CDR1 is DFQATT and CDR2 SNEGSKA (reference sequence). The trim removed 4 bases at V and 3 bases at J, leaving 5 bases unmatched. The CDR3 runs to 13 residues. This clonotype was recorded at least ten times. Amplification of ligated cDNA took four PCR rounds with SP2 and nested alpha and beta constant primers. TCRdb re-called the 5' RACE reads with MiXCR, one entry per CDR3 protein. The profile shows about 62,000 distinct CDR3 sequences, approximately 8% of them singletons.

The genes are TRBV20-1 and TRBJ1-1; 7 nucleotides align to TRBD1. This receptor was identified in a female donor in good health. The CDR3 DNA follows: TGCAGTGCTACGACAGGGAGGGACACTGAAGCTTTCTTT. It is translated as CSATTGRDTEAFF.